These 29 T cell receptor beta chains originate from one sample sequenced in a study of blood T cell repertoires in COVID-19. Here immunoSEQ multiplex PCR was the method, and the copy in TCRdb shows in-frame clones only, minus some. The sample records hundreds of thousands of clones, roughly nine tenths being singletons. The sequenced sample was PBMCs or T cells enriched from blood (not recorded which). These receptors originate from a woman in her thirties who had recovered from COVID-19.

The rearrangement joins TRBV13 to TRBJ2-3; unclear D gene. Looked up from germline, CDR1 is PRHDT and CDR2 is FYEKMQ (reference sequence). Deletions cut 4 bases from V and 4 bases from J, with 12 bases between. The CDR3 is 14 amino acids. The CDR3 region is CASSSLNSADTQYF. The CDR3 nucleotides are TGTGCCAGCAGCTCCCTCAACAGTGCAGATACGCAGTATTTT.

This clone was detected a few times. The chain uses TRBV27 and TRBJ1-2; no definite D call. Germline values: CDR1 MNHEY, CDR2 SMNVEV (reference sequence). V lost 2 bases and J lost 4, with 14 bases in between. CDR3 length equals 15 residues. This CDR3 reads CASSLTPYPFYGYTF. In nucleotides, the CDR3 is TGTGCCAGCAGTTTAACCCCCTACCCGTTCTATGGCTACACCTTC.

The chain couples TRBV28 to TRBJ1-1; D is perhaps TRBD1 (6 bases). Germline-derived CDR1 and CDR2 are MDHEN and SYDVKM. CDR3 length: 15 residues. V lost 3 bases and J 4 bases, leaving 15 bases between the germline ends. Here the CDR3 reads CASSFARGGGTEAFF. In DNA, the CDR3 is TGTGCCAGCAGTTTCGCCCGGGGAGGGGGCACTGAAGCTTTCTTT.

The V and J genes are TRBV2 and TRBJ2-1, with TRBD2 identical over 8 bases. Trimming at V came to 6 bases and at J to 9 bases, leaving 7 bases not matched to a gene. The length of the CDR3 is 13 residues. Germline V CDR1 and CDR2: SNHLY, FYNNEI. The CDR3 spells CASRFTSGGEQFF. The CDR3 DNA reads TGTGCCAGCAGGTTTACTAGCGGCGGTGAGCAGTTCTTC. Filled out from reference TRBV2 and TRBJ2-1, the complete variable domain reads EPEVTQTPSHQVTQMGQEVILRCVPISNHLYFYWYRQILGQKVEFLVSFYNNEISEKSEIFDDQFSVERPDGSNFTLKIRSTKLEDSAMYFCASRFTSGGEQFFGPGTRLTVL.

The CDR3 protein is CASSLSSSYEQYF. DNA for the CDR3: TGCGCCAGCAGCTTGAGTAGCTCCTACGAGCAGTACTTC. The chain joins TRBV5-1 to TRBJ2-7; D gene uncertain. The V gene's germline CDR1 is SGHRS and CDR2 YFSETQ. The V end was cut by 1 base, the J end by 0 bases, with 5 bases between. CDR3 size: 13 residues.

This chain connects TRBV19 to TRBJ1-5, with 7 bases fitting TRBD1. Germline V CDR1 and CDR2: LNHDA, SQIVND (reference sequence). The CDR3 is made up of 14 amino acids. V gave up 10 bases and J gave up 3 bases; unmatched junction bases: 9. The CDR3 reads CATRWTGDNQPQHF. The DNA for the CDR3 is TGTGCCACCCGTTGGACAGGAGACAATCAGCCCCAGCATTTT.

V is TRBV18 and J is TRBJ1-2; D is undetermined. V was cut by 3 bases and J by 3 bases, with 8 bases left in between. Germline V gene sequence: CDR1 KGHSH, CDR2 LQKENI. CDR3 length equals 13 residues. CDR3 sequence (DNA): TGTGCCAGCTCACCGACCGAGGACTATGGCTACACCTTC. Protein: CASSPTEDYGYTF.

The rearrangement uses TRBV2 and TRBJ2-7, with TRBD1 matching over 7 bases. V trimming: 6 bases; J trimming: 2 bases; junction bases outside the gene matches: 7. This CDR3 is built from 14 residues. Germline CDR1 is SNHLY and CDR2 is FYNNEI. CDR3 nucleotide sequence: TGTGCCAGCAGCGCCGGGACAGACACCTACGAGCAGTACTTC. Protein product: CASSAGTDTYEQYF.

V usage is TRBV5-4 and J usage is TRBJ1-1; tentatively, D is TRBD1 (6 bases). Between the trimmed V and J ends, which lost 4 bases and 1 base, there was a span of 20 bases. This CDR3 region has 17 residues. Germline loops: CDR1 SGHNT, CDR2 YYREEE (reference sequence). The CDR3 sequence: CASSLPRGGVGNTEAFF. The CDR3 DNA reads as TGTGCCAGCAGCCTACCGAGGGGGGGTGTAGGGAACACTGAAGCTTTCTTT.

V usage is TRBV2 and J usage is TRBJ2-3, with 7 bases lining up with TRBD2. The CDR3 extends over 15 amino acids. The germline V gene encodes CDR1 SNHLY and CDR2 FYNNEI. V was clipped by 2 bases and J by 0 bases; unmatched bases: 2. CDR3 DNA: TGTGCCAGCAGTGAATCGCGGGGGAGCACAGATACGCAGTATTTT. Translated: CASSESRGSTDTQYF.

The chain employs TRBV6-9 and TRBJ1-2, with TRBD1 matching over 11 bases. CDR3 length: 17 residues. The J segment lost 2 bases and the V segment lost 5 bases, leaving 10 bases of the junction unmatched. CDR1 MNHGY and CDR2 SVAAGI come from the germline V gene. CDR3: CASSPPDRGRDNYGYTF. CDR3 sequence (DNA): TGTGCCAGCAGTCCACCGGACAGGGGGCGAGACAACTATGGCTACACCTTC.

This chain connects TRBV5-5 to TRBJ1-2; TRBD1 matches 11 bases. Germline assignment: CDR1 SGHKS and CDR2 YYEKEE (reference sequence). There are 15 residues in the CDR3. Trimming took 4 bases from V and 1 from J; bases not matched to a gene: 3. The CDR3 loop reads CASSPGTGGNYGYTF. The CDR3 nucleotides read TGTGCCAGCAGCCCTGGGACAGGGGGTAACTATGGCTACACCTTC.

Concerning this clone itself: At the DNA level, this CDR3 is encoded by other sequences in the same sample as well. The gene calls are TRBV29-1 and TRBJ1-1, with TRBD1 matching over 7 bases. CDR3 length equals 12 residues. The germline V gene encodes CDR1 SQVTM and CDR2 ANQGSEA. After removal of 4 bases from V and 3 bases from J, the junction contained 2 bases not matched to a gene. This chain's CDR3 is CSVGQGDTEAFF. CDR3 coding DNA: TGCAGCGTTGGGCAGGGGGACACTGAAGCTTTCTTT.

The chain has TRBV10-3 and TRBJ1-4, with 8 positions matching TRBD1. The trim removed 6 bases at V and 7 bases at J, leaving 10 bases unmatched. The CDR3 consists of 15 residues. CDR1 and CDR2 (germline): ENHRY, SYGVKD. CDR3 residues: CAIRSGQGRGEKLFF. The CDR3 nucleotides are TGTGCCATCAGAAGCGGACAGGGTAGGGGTGAAAAACTGTTTTTT.

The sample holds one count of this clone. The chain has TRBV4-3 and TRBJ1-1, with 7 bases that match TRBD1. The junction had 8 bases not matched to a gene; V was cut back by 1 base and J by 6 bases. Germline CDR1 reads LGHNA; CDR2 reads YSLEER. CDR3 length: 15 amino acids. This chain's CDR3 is CASSQGRDSGSEAFF. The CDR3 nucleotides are TGCGCCAGCAGCCAAGGTCGGGACAGTGGTTCTGAAGCTTTCTTT.

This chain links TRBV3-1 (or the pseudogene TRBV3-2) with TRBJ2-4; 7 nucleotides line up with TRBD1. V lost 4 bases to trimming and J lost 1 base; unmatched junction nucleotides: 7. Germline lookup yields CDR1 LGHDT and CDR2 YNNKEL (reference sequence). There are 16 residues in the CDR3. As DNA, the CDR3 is TGTGCCAGCAGCCTAAGGGGGCCGACTGCCAAAAACATTCAGTACTTC. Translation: CASSLRGPTAKNIQYF.

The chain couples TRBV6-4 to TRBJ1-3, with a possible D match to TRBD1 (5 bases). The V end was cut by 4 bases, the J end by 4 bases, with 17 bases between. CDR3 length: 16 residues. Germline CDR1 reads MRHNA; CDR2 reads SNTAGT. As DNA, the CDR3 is TGTGCCAGCAGTGTGGAATCAGGGTATTACGGAAACACCATATATTTT. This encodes CASSVESGYYGNTIYF.

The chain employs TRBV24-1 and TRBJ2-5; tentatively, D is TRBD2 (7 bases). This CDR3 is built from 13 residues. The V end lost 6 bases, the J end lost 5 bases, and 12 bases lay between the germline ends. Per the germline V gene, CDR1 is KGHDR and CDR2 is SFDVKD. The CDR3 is CATSRGGAETQYF. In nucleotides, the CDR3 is TGTGCCACCAGTCGTGGGGGGGCGGAGACCCAGTACTTC.

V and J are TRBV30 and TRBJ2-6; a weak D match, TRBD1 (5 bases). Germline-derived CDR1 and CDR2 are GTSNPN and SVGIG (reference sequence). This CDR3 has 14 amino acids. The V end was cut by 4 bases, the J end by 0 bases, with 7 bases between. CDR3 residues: CAWMTASGANVLTF. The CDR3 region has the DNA TGTGCCTGGATGACAGCCTCTGGGGCCAACGTCCTGACTTTC. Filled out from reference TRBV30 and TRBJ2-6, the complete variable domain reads SQTIHQWPATLVQPVGSPLSLECTVEGTSNPNLYWYRQAAGRGLQLLFYSVGIGQISSEVPQNLSASRPQDRQFILSSKKLLLSDSGFYLCAWMTASGANVLTFGAGSRLTVL.

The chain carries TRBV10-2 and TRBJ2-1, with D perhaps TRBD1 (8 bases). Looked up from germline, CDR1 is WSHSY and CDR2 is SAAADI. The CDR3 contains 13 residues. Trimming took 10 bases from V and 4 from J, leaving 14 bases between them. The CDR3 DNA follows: TGCGCCACCGGGGGGACAGGTTACAATGAGCAGTTCTTC. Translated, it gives CATGGTGYNEQFF.

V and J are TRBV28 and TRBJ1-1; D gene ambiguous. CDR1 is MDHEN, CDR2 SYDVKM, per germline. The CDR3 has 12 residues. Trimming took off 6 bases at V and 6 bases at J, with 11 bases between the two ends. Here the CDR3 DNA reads TGTGCCAGCAGCTCCATGGGCGCTGAAGCTTTCTTT. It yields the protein CASSSMGAEAFF.

The CDR3 here is CASSAERSGKAEKLFF. The CDR3 DNA reads TGTGCCAGCAGCGCCGAGAGGAGTGGTAAGGCTGAAAAACTGTTTTTT. This chain joins TRBV11-3 and TRBJ1-4; D not resolved. The CDR3 loop spans 16 amino acids. Trimming shortened V by 5 bases and J by 7 bases, and 20 bases separated the two germline ends. CDR1 is SGHNT, CDR2 YENEEA, per germline.

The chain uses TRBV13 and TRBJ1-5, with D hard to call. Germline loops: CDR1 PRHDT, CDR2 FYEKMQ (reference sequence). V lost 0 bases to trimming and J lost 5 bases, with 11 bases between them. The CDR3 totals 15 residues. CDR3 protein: CASSLGRGNYQPQHF. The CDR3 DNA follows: TGTGCCAGCAGCTTAGGCAGAGGGAACTATCAGCCCCAGCATTTT.

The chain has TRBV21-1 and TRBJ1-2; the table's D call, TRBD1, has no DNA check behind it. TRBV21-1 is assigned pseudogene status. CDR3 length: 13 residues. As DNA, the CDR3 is TGTGCCAGGTCGGACAGGGAAGGTTGTCGGGGCACCTTC. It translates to CARSDREGCRGTF.

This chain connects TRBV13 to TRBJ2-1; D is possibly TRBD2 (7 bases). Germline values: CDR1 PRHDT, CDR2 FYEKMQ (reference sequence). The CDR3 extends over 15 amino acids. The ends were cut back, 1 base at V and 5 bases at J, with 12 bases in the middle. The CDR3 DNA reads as TGTGCCAGCAGCTTAGCGGGGGGCTACCACAATGAGCAGTTCTTC. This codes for CASSLAGGYHNEQFF. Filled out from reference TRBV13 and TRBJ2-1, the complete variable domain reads AAGVIQSPRHLIKEKRETATLKCYPIPRHDTVYWYQQGPGQDPQFLISFYEKMQSDKGSIPDRFSAQQFSDYHSELNMSSLELGDSALYFCASSLAGGYHNEQFFGPGTRLTVL.

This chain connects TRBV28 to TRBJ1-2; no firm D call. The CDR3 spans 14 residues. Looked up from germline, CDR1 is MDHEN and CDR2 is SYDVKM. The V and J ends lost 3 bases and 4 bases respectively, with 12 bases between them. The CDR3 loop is CASSFSGRSYGYTF. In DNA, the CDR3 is TGTGCCAGCAGTTTCTCCGGCAGGTCCTATGGCTACACCTTC.

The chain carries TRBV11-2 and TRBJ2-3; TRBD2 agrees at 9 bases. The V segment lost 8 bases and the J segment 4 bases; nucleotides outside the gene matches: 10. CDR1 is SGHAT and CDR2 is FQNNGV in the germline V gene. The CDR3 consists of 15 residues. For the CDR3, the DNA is TGTGCCAGCGGACCGGGACTAGCTTTTCCAGATACGCAGTATTTT. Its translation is CASGPGLAFPDTQYF.

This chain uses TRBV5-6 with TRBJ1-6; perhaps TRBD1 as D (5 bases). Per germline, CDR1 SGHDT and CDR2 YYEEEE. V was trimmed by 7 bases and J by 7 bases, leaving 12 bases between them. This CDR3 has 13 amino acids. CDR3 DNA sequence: TGTGCCAGCTTAGGGGCAGGGAATTCACCCCTCCACTTT. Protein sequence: CASLGAGNSPLHF.

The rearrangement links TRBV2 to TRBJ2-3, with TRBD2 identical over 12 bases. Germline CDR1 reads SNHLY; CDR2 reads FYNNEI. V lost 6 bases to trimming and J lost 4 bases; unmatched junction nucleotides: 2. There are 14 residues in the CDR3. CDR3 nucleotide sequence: TGTGCCAGCAGACTAGCGGGGGGCGCAGATACGCAGTATTTT. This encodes CASRLAGGADTQYF.